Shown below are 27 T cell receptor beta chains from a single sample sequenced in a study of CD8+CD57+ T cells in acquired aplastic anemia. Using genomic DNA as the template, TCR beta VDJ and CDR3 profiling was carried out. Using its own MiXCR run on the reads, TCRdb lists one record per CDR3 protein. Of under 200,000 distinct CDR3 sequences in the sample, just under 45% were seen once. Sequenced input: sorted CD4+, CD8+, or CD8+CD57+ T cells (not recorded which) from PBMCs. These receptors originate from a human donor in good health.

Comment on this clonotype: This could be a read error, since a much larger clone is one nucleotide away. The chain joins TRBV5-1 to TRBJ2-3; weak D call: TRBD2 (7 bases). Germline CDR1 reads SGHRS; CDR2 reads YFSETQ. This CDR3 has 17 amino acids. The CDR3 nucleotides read TGCGCCAACAGCTTGGTGGCGGGAGAACCAGGGGTTGATACGCAGTATTTT. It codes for CANSLVAGEPGVDTQYF.

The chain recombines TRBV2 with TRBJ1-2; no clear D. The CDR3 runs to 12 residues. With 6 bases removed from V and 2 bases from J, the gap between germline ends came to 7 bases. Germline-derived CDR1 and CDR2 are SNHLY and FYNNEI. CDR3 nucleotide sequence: TGTGCCAGCAGGGACTTAAACTATGGCTACACCTTC. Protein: CASRDLNYGYTF.

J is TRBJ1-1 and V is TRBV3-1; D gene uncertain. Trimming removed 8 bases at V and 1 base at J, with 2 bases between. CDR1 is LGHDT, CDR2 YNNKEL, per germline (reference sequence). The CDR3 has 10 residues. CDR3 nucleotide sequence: TGTGCCAGCGGGAACACTGAAGCTTTCTTT. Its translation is CASGNTEAFF.

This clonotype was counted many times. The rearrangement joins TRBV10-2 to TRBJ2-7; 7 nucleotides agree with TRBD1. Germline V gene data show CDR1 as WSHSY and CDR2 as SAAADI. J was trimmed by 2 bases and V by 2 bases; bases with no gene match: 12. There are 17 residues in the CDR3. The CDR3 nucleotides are TGCGCCAGCAGTGAGACTCCAACCGGGACAGTTACCTACGAGCAGTACTTC. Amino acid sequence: CASSETPTGTVTYEQYF.

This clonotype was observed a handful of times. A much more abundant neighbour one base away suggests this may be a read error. CDR3 nucleotide sequence: TGCAGTGCTAGCAGGGACGAGCGGTACTTC. This gives the protein CSASRDERYF. The chain links TRBV20-1 to TRBJ2-7; D may be TRBD1 or TRBD2 (5 bases each). This CDR3 has 10 amino acids. Germline V lookup: CDR1 DFQATT, CDR2 SNEGSKA (reference sequence).

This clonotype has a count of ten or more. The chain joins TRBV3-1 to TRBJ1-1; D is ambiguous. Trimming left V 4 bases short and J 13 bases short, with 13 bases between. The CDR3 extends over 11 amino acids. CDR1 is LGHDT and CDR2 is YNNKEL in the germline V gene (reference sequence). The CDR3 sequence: CASSLQASVFF. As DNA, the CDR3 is TGTGCCAGCAGCCTACAAGCGAGTGTTTTCTTT.

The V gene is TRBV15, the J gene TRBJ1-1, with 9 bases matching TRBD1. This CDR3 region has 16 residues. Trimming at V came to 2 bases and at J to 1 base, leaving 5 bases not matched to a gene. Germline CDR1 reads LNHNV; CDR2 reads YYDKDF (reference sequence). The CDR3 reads CATSRRTGVGNTEAFF. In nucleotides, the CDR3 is TGTGCCACCAGCAGAAGGACAGGGGTCGGGAACACTGAAGCTTTCTTT.

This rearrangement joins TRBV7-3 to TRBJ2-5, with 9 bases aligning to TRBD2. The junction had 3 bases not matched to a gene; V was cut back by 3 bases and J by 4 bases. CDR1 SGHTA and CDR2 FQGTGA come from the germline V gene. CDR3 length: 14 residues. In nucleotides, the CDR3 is TGTGCCAGCAGCTTCGTAGCGGGAGCAGAGACCCAGTACTTC. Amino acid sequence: CASSFVAGAETQYF.

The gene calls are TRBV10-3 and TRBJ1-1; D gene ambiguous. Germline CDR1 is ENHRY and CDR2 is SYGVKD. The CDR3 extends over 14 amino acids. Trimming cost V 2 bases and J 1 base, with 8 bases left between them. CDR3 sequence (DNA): TGTGCCATCAGTGAGAGACACGGGAACACTGAAGCTTTCTTT. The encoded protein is CAISERHGNTEAFF.

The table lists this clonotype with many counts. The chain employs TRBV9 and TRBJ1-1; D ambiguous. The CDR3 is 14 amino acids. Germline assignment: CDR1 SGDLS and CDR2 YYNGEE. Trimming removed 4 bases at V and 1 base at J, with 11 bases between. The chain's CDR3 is CASSLLARNTEAFF. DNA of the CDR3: TGTGCCAGCAGCCTTCTGGCACGGAACACTGAAGCTTTCTTT.

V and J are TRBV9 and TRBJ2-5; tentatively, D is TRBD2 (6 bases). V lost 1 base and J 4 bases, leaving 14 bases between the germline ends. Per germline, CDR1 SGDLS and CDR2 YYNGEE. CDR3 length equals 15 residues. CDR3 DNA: TGTGCCAGCAGCGTATGGGCGGGGCCCCGAGAGACCCAGTACTTC. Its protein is CASSVWAGPRETQYF.

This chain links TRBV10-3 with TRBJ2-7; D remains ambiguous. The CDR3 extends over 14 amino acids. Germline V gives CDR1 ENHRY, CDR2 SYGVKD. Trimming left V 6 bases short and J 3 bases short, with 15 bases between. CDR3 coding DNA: TGTGCCATCAGCGTATGGACCGATATCTACGAGCAGTACTTC. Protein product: CAISVWTDIYEQYF.

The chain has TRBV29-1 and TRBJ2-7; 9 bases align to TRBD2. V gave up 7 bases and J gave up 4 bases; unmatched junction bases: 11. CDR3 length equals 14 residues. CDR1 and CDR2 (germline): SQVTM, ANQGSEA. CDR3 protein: CSAATSGRLYEQYF. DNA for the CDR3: TGCAGCGCCGCAACCAGCGGGAGGCTTTACGAGCAGTACTTC.

The CDR3: CASSSSAETQYF. The CDR3 DNA sequence: TGTGCCAGCAGCTCTAGTGCAGAGACCCAGTACTTC. The gene calls are TRBV7-7 and TRBJ2-5; D ambiguous. This CDR3 contains 12 residues. The germline V and J ends were trimmed by 4 bases and 4 bases, with 7 bases remaining between them. The germline CDR1 and CDR2 sequences are SSHAT and FNYEAQ (reference sequence).

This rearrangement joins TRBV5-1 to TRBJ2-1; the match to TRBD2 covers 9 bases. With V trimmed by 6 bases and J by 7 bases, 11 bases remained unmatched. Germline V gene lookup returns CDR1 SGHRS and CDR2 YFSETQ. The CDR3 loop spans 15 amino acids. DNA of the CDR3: TGCGCCAGCAATCCTTTAGCGGGAGCGGTTAATGAGCAGTTCTTC. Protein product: CASNPLAGAVNEQFF.

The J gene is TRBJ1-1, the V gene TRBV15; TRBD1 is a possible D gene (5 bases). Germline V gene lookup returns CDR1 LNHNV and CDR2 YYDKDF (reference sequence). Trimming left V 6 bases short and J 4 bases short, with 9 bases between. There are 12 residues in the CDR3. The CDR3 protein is CATSERGTEAFF. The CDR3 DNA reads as TGTGCCACCAGTGAGAGGGGCACTGAAGCTTTCTTT.

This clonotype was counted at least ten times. The CDR3 nucleotides are TGCAGCGTTGGGGGTAGCGGCGTATACGAGCAGTACTTC. It encodes CSVGGSGVYEQYF. The genes are TRBV29-1 and TRBJ2-7, with D possibly TRBD2 on 6 matching bases. This CDR3 has 13 residues. Trimming shortened V by 4 bases and J by 4 bases, and 14 bases separated the two germline ends. CDR1 SQVTM and CDR2 ANQGSEA come from the germline V gene.

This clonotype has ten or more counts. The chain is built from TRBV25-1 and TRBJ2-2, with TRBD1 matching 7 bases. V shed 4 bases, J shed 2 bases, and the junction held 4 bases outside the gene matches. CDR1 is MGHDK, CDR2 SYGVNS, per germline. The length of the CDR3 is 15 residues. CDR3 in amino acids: CASSGRQGNTGELFF. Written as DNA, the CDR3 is TGTGCCAGCAGTGGAAGACAGGGTAACACCGGGGAGCTGTTTTTT.

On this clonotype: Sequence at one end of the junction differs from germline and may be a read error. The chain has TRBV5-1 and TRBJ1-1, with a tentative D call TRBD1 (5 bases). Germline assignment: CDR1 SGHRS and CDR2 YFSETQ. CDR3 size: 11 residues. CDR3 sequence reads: CASSLDSDRSF. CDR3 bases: TGCGCCAGCAGCTTGGATAGTGACAGAAGCTTT.

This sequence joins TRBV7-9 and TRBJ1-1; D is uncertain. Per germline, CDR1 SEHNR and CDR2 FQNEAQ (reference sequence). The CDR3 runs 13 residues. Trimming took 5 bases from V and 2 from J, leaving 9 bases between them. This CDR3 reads CASSDDPNTEAFF. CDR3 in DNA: TGTGCCAGCAGCGACGACCCCAACACTGAAGCTTTCTTT.

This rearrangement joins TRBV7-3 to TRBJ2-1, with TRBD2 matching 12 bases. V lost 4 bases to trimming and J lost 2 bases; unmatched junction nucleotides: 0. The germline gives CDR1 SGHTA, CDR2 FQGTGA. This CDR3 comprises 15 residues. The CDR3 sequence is CASSWTSGTYNEQFF. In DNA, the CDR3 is TGTGCCAGCAGCTGGACTAGCGGGACCTACAATGAGCAGTTCTTC.

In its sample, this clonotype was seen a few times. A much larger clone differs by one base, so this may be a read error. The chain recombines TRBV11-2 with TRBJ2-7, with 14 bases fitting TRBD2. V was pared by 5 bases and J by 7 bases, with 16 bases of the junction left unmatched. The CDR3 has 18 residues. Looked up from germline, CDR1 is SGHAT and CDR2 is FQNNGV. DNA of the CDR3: TGTGCCAGCAGCCCCGAAATGGGACTAGCGGGGGAAATAGGGGAGCAGTACTTC. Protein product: CASSPEMGLAGEIGEQYF.

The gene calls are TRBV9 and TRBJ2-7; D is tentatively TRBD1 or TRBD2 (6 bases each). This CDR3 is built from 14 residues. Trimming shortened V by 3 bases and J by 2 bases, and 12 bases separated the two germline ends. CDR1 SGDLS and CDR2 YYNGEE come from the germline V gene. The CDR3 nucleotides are TGTGCCAGCAGCGAGGGACGGGGGCCCTACGAGCAGTACTTC. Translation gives CASSEGRGPYEQYF.

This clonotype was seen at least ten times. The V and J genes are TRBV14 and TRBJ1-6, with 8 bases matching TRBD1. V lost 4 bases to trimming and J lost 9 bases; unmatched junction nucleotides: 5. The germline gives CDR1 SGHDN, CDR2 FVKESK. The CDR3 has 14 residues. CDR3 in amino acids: CASSLGQVGSPLHF. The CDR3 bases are TGTGCCAGCAGCCTGGGACAGGTCGGTTCACCCCTCCACTTT.

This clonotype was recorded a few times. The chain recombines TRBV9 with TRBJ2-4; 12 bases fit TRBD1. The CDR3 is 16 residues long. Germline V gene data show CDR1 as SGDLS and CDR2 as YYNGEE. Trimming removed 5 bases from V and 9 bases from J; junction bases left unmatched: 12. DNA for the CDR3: TGTGCCAGCAGGCCCTATGGCGGGACAGGGGGCGGCATTCAGTACTTC. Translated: CASRPYGGTGGGIQYF.

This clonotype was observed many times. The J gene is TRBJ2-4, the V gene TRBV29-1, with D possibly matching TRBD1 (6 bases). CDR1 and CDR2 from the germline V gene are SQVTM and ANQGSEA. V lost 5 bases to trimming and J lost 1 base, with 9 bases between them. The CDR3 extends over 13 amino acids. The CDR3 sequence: CSVLDRAKNIQYF. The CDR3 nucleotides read TGCAGCGTTCTAGACAGGGCCAAAAACATTCAGTACTTC.

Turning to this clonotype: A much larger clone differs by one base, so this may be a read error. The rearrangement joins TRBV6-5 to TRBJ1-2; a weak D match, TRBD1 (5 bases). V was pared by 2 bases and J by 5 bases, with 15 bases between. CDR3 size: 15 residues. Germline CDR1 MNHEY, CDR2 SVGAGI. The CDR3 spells CASSYGAPTKYGYTF. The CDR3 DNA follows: TGTGCCAGCAGTTACGGGGCACCGACAAAGTATGGCTACACCTTC.